This T cell receptor (beta chain) was found in a study of blood T cell repertoires in COVID-19. On the study more broadly: There were acute and convalescent COVID-19 samples, and they came from the United States, Italy and Spain.

Study members were between 18 and 89 years old and lived in approximately 25 US regions. In the original analysis: Amplification with reference gene primers provided the estimates of nucleated cell counts. TCRdb's copy holds only in-frame clones and misses some; the assay was immunoSEQ multiplex PCR. The V and J calls and the clone size are those of that table, but D and trimming were determined from the DNA. Of 250,000 to 300,000 clones listed, around 84% are singletons. With 6 bases clipped from V and 3 bases from J, the junction kept 10 bases outside the gene matches. Per the germline V gene, CDR1 is LNHDA and CDR2 is SQIVND (reference sequence). The CDR3 contains 15 residues.

This chain connects TRBV19 to TRBJ1-2, with 7 bases that match TRBD1. This receptor was taken from a man aged 40-49 years who had been exposed to COVID-19. Material: PBMCs or T cells enriched from blood (not recorded which). CDR3 coding DNA: TGTGCCAGTAGGTCCCGACAGGGAAGAGACTATGGCTACACCTTC. The encoded protein is CASRSRQGRDYGYTF.